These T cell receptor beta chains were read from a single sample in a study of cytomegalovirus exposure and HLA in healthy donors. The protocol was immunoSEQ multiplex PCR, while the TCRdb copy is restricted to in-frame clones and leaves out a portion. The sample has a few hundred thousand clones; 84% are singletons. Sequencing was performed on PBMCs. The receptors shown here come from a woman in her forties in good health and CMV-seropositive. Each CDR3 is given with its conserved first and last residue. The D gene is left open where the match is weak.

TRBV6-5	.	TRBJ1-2	TGTGCCAGCAGTTTTGGGGCGAGCAACTATGGCTACACCTTC	CASSFGASNYGYTF
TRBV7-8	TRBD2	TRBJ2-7	TGTGCCAGCAGCTTCGCGGGAGGCCCCTACGAGCAGTACTTC	CASSFAGGPYEQYF
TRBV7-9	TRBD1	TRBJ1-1	TGTGCCAGCAGCCCGGGGACAGGGATGAACACTGAAGCTTTCTTT	CASSPGTGMNTEAFF
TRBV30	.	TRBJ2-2	TGTGCCTGGACCCGGGGGAAGGCGAACACCGGGGAGCTGTTTTTT	CAWTRGKANTGELFF
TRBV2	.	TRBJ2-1	TGTGCCAGCAGTGACTGGCAGGGTGTTAATGAGCAGTTCTTC	CASSDWQGVNEQFF
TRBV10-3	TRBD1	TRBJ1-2	TGTGCCATCATGCTGGACAGGAGCAACTATGGCTACACCTTC	CAIMLDRSNYGYTF
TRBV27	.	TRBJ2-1	TGTGCCAGCAGTTTAAACGTTATCGTGGGAGGAGGGTACAATGAGCAGTTCTTC	CASSLNVIVGGGYNEQFF
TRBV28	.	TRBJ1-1	TGTGCCAGCAGTACCATAGATTTCGGTTCCAACACTGAAGCTTTCTTT	CASSTIDFGSNTEAFF
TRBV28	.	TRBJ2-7	TGTGCCAGCAGTGACGGGAGCTCCTACGAGCAGTACTTC	CASSDGSSYEQYF
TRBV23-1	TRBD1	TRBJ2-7	TGCGCCAGCACCTGGACAGGGTCCCCCTACGAGCAGTACTTC	CASTWTGSPYEQYF
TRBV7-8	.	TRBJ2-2	TGTGCCAGCAGCTTAGGCAGGAGGGGTAGCGGGGAGCTGTTTTTT	CASSLGRRGSGELFF
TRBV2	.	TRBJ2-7	TGTGCCAGCAGCCGGGACACGTCCGAGCAGTACTTC	CASSRDTSEQYF
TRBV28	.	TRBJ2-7	TGTGCCAGCAGTTTGGCCGGGGGGCCGGCGTACGAGCAGTACTTC	CASSLAGGPAYEQYF
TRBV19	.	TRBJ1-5	TGTGCCAGTAGTATGCCCGAGCGACAGCCCCAGCATTTT	CASSMPERQPQHF
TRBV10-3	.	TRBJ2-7	TGCGCCATCAGTGAACGAACCGATGGACTGGACGAGCAGTACTTC	CAISERTDGLDEQYF
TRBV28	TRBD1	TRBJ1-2	TGTGCCAGCAGTCCTTGGGACAGGGTGCGTCGATATGGCTACACCTTC	CASSPWDRVRRYGYTF